One sample yielded the 19 T cell receptor beta chains listed below, sequenced in a study of T cell responses to AZD1222 COVID-19 vaccine. TCRdb's table, derived via immunoSEQ multiplex PCR, lists solely in-frame clones and lacks some. The repertoire consists of some 110,000 clones, with around 89% occurring once and the leading ten covering around 2.5%. The sequencing used peripheral blood, collected on day 0 of AZD1222 vaccination. These receptors were obtained from an adult in good health.

The genes are TRBV4-1 and TRBJ1-5; D might be TRBD1 (5 bases). V was clipped by 2 bases and J by 0 bases, with 17 bases between them. CDR3 length: 18 amino acids. Germline loops: CDR1 MGHRA, CDR2 YSYEKL. The CDR3 is CASSQNPRGLYSNQPQHF. DNA for the CDR3: TGCGCCAGCAGCCAAAACCCCCGGGGGTTATATAGCAATCAGCCCCAGCATTTT.

This clone was observed a single time. V gene TRBV11-3 combines with J gene TRBJ2-1; weak D call: TRBD2 (6 bases). Trimming left V 1 base short and J 5 bases short, with 21 bases between. The CDR3 runs to 18 residues. Looked up from germline, CDR1 is SGHNT and CDR2 is YENEEA. DNA for the CDR3: TGTGCCAGCAGCTTAGCGTATTTGACCCGGGACTTGGACAATGAGCAGTTCTTC. This gives the protein CASSLAYLTRDLDNEQFF.

The chain uses TRBV24-1 and TRBJ1-5; D might be TRBD1 (5 bases). V was trimmed by 9 bases and J by 2 bases, leaving 19 bases between them. Germline CDR1 reads KGHDR; CDR2 reads SFDVKD. The CDR3 has 16 amino acids. CDR3 residues: CATPGGGLRGNQPQHF. The CDR3 DNA follows: TGTGCCACCCCCGGGGGAGGGCTTCGGGGCAATCAGCCCCAGCATTTT.

This chain links TRBV29-1 with TRBJ2-5; D remains unclear. Trimming removed 4 bases from V and 2 bases from J, with 8 bases in between. This CDR3 region has 12 residues. Germline values: CDR1 SQVTM, CDR2 ANQGSEA. CDR3 DNA sequence: TGCAGCGTTGTTGGTAAACAAGAGACCCAGTACTTC. Translating it yields CSVVGKQETQYF.

This clone was seen more than once but under ten times. The chain uses TRBV3-1 (or the pseudogene TRBV3-2) and TRBJ2-5; 11 bases agree with TRBD2. The V gene end was trimmed by 9 bases and the J gene end by 5 bases; junction bases not matched to a gene: 8. This CDR3 comprises 14 residues. Germline CDR1 is LGHDT and CDR2 is YNNKEL (reference sequence). The CDR3, as DNA: TGTGCCAGTCTACTAGCGGGAGACCGGGAGACCCAGTACTTC. Translating it yields CASLLAGDRETQYF.

The CDR3, as DNA: TGTGCCAGCAGGCCTGGTTCTAGCGGGAGAAAGGGCCACGAGCAGTACTTC. It specifies CASRPGSSGRKGHEQYF. This chain links TRBV2 with TRBJ2-7; 10 bases are shared with TRBD2. The CDR3 runs to 17 residues. V trimming: 6 bases; J trimming: 5 bases; junction bases outside the gene matches: 16. Per the germline V gene, CDR1 is SNHLY and CDR2 is FYNNEI.

The chain joins TRBV2 to TRBJ1-2; possibly TRBD1 for D (5 bases). The CDR3 loop spans 14 amino acids. Germline loops: CDR1 SNHLY, CDR2 FYNNEI. V shed 5 bases and J shed 6 bases, with 16 bases lying between them. CDR3 loop: CASSPSRESNGYTF. The CDR3 DNA follows: TGTGCCAGCAGTCCTTCCAGGGAGTCGAATGGCTACACCTTC.

The rearrangement links TRBV29-1 to TRBJ2-1, with D perhaps matching TRBD1 or TRBD2 (6 bases each). The V gene lost 4 bases and the J gene lost 3 bases, with 13 bases spanning the gap. CDR1 is SQVTM, CDR2 ANQGSEA, per germline. This CDR3 contains 14 residues. The CDR3 nucleotides are TGCAGCGTTGCCGGGGGCTCCGACTACAATGAGCAGTTCTTC. It encodes CSVAGGSDYNEQFF.

The chain carries TRBV3-1 (or the pseudogene TRBV3-2) and TRBJ1-4, with D unresolved. Trimming shortened V by 3 bases and J by 7 bases, and 3 bases separated the two germline ends. CDR3 length: 11 amino acids. Per germline, CDR1 LGHDT and CDR2 YNNKEL (reference sequence). In DNA form, the CDR3 reads TGTGCCAGCAGCCAGTCTGAAAAACTGTTTTTT. It translates to CASSQSEKLFF.

The genes are TRBV2 and TRBJ1-1; 7 nucleotides line up with TRBD1. Looked up from germline, CDR1 is SNHLY and CDR2 is FYNNEI. There are 15 residues in the CDR3. The V and J ends lost 3 bases and 0 bases, in that order; junction bases with no gene match: 4. The CDR3 reads CASSELQGMNTEAFF. CDR3 DNA: TGTGCCAGCAGTGAGTTACAGGGGATGAACACTGAAGCTTTCTTT.

The rearrangement links TRBV3-1 (or the pseudogene TRBV3-2) to TRBJ2-1; D is ambiguous. The length of the CDR3 is 14 residues. Germline CDR1 LGHDT, CDR2 YNNKEL (reference sequence). Trimming pared 0 bases from V and 4 bases from J, leaving 7 bases between. CDR3 nucleotide sequence: TGTGCCAGCAGCCAAGAAGTAGGGTACAATGAGCAGTTCTTC. Its protein product is CASSQEVGYNEQFF.

The genes are TRBV6-5 and TRBJ1-2, with 8 bases lining up with TRBD1. CDR1 and CDR2 from the germline V gene are MNHEY and SVGAGI. V trimming: 4 bases; J trimming: 7 bases; junction bases outside the gene matches: 11. This CDR3 is built from 15 residues. The CDR3 sequence: CASSFGAGTGFGYTF. DNA for the CDR3: TGTGCCAGCAGTTTTGGGGCCGGGACAGGCTTTGGCTACACCTTC.

The V and J genes are TRBV3-1 (or the pseudogene TRBV3-2) and TRBJ1-5, with D possibly TRBD1 on 6 matching bases. The CDR3 has 16 residues. V shed 2 bases and J shed 0 bases, with 11 bases lying between them. Looked up from germline, CDR1 is LGHDT and CDR2 is YNNKEL (reference sequence). CDR3 bases: TGTGCCAGCAGCCAAAGTCCAGGGGTTAGCAATCAGCCCCAGCATTTT. This codes for CASSQSPGVSNQPQHF.

A word on this clone: Within the sample, other DNA sequences also encode this same CDR3. The V gene is TRBV18, the J gene TRBJ2-1, with D uncertain. The CDR3 loop spans 11 amino acids. Trimming shortened V by 3 bases and J by 8 bases, and 5 bases separated the two germline ends. Germline lookup yields CDR1 KGHSH and CDR2 LQKENI. This CDR3 is CASSPKDEQFF. The CDR3 DNA reads as TGTGCCAGCTCACCGAAAGATGAGCAGTTCTTC.

V is TRBV7-2 and J is TRBJ2-5; D uncertain. Germline-derived CDR1 and CDR2 are SGHTA and FQGNSA. The V gene lost 4 bases and the J gene lost 2 bases, with 8 bases spanning the gap. The CDR3 length is 13 residues. This CDR3 reads CASSYQSQETQYF. The DNA for the CDR3 is TGTGCCAGCAGCTACCAGTCTCAAGAGACCCAGTACTTC. Full variable domain (rest looked up from reference TRBV7-2 and TRBJ2-5): GAGVSQSPSNKVTEKGKDVELRCDPISGHTALYWYRQSLGQGLEFLIYFQGNSAPDKSGLPSDRFSAERTGGSVSTLTIQRTQQEDSAVYLCASSYQSQETQYFGPGTRLLVL.

In this sample, this clone turned up once. V gene TRBV15 combines with J gene TRBJ1-1, with 8 bases identical to TRBD1. CDR1 LNHNV and CDR2 YYDKDF come from the germline V gene (reference sequence). The J segment lost 11 bases and the V segment lost 0 bases, leaving 8 bases of the junction unmatched. This CDR3 is 14 amino acids long. CDR3 sequence (DNA): TGTGCCACCAGCAGAGACCGAACAGGGGGTTCGGCTTTCTTT. Protein: CATSRDRTGGSAFF.

This clone was observed a few times. This chain connects TRBV5-6 to TRBJ1-6, with unresolved D. Germline CDR1 SGHDT, CDR2 YYEEEE. The V end was cut by 1 base, the J end by 10 bases, with 12 bases between. The CDR3 extends over 14 amino acids. The CDR3 DNA sequence: TGTGCCAGCAGCTTGTATCAGTTTGAGTCACCCCTCCACTTT. Translation: CASSLYQFESPLHF.

The chain is built from TRBV7-2 and TRBJ1-6, with D maybe TRBD1 (6 bases). There are 15 residues in the CDR3. Germline V gives CDR1 SGHTA, CDR2 FQGNSA. V shed 3 bases and J shed 7 bases, with 13 bases lying between them. The CDR3, as DNA: TGTGCCAGCAGCTTCGCGGACAGACCGAATTCACCCCTCCACTTT. It encodes CASSFADRPNSPLHF.

The sample holds one count of this clone. This chain connects TRBV4-2 to TRBJ1-1; TRBD1 matches at 7 bases. This CDR3 has 15 amino acids. V was clipped by 5 bases and J by 3 bases; unmatched bases: 9. The germline gives CDR1 LGHNA, CDR2 YNFKEQ. Here the CDR3 DNA reads TGTGCCAGCAGCAATAGACAGGGCCTGGACACTGAAGCTTTCTTT. This codes for CASSNRQGLDTEAFF.